These 23 T cell receptor beta chains were sequenced from one sample in a study of blood T cell repertoires in COVID-19. Here immunoSEQ multiplex PCR was the method, and the copy in TCRdb shows in-frame clones only, minus some. The table includes hundreds of thousands of clones, 84% detected once. Sequencing was performed on PBMCs or T cells enriched from blood (not recorded which). Every receptor here comes from a middle-aged woman who had recovered from COVID-19.

This clone was observed a single time. The chain couples TRBV6-1 to TRBJ1-6; 10 nucleotides align to TRBD1. The CDR3 has 16 amino acids. CDR1 MNHNS and CDR2 SASEGT come from the germline V gene. With V trimmed by 2 bases and J by 7 bases, 5 bases remained unmatched. The CDR3 nucleotides read TGTGCCAGCAGTGAACTGTCGGGACAGGGGAATTCACCCCTCCACTTT. Encoded protein: CASSELSGQGNSPLHF.

This clone has more than one count but fewer than ten. CDR3 nucleotides: TGTGCCAGCAGGGCTCTAGCGGGAGGCTACACCGGGGAGCTGTTTTTT. Its protein product is CASRALAGGYTGELFF. The V call is TRBV27, the J call TRBJ2-2, with TRBD2 matching over 11 bases. The length of the CDR3 is 16 residues. J gave up 3 bases and V 6 bases, and 6 bases lay outside the gene matches. CDR1 is MNHEY and CDR2 is SMNVEV in the germline V gene (reference sequence).

This sequence joins TRBV5-1 and TRBJ2-1, with TRBD1 as a possible D gene (8 bases). Trimming cost V 1 base and J 6 bases, with 14 bases left between them. This CDR3 comprises 15 residues. Looked up from germline, CDR1 is SGHRS and CDR2 is YFSETQ. CDR3 loop: CASSLTGGQVNEQFF. DNA for the CDR3: TGCGCCAGCAGCTTGACGGGGGGACAGGTCAATGAGCAGTTCTTC.

The chain links TRBV5-1 to TRBJ2-1, with 9 bases identical to TRBD1. The CDR3 has 17 residues. The trim removed 5 bases at V and 7 bases at J, leaving 16 bases unmatched. Germline V gene lookup returns CDR1 SGHRS and CDR2 YFSETQ. The CDR3 bases are TGCGCCAGCAGATTGACGCCCGGGACAGGGTTCAGGAATGAGCAGTTCTTC. Protein sequence: CASRLTPGTGFRNEQFF.

CDR3 in amino acids: CAISESGRVGTEAFF. The DNA for the CDR3 is TGTGCCATCAGTGAGTCGGGCAGGGTCGGCACTGAAGCTTTCTTT. J is TRBJ1-1 and V is TRBV10-3, with D tentatively TRBD1 (5 bases). The germline V gene encodes CDR1 ENHRY and CDR2 SYGVKD. The CDR3 contains 15 residues. V was trimmed by 0 bases and J by 4 bases, leaving 12 bases between them.

This chain links TRBV5-1 with TRBJ1-4; D perhaps matches TRBD1 (5 bases). Trimming removed 3 bases at V and 3 bases at J, with 18 bases between. Germline CDR1 reads SGHRS; CDR2 reads YFSETQ. The CDR3 is 17 amino acids. The DNA for the CDR3 is TGCGCCAGCAGCTCCCTCCCGACAGAAACGGCTAATGAAAAACTGTTTTTT. The encoded protein is CASSSLPTETANEKLFF.

This clone has only one observation. V and J are TRBV29-1 and TRBJ2-7, with 10 bases identical to TRBD2. There are 14 residues in the CDR3. The germline V gene has CDR1 SQVTM and CDR2 ANQGSEA. The junction had 6 bases not matched to a gene; V was cut back by 3 bases and J by 4 bases. The chain's CDR3 is CSVEGSSGSYEQYF. The CDR3 DNA reads as TGCAGCGTTGAGGGGTCTAGCGGGAGTTACGAGCAGTACTTC.

The J gene is TRBJ1-4, the V gene TRBV5-1; unclear D gene. The germline V gene encodes CDR1 SGHRS and CDR2 YFSETQ. Trimming took off 3 bases at V and 5 bases at J, with 17 bases between the two ends. The CDR3 extends over 16 amino acids. CDR3 sequence reads: CASSSSPAGGNEKLFF. CDR3 DNA sequence: TGCGCCAGCAGCTCGTCCCCAGCGGGAGGCAATGAAAAACTGTTTTTT.

This clone came up once. The chain uses TRBV28 and TRBJ1-5; 9 nucleotides line up with TRBD1. In germline, CDR1 is MDHEN, CDR2 SYDVKM. V lost 5 bases, J lost 2 bases, and 10 bases stayed unmatched. CDR3 length: 17 amino acids. The DNA for the CDR3 is TGTGCCAGCAGTACCCCCGCCGGGACAGGGCGCAATCAGCCCCAGCATTTT. This gives the protein CASSTPAGTGRNQPQHF. The full variable domain, in which reference TRBV28 and TRBJ1-5 provide the parts outside the CDR3, is DVKVTQSSRYLVKRTGEKVFLECVQDMDHENMFWYRQDPGLGLRLIYFSYDVKMKEKGDIPEGYSVSREKKERFSLILESASTNQTSMYLCASSTPAGTGRNQPQHFGDGTRLSIL.

The chain carries TRBV11-3 and TRBJ2-1; tentative D call: TRBD2 (5 bases). Germline V lookup: CDR1 SGHNT, CDR2 YENEEA. This CDR3 has 14 amino acids. V lost 0 bases and J lost 7, with 10 bases in between. The CDR3 region is CASSLDGGRNEQFF. The DNA of the CDR3 is TGTGCCAGCAGCTTAGATGGTGGGAGAAATGAGCAGTTCTTC. The full variable domain, in which reference TRBV11-3 and TRBJ2-1 provide the parts outside the CDR3, is EAGVVQSPRYKIIEKKQPVAFWCNPISGHNTLYWYLQNLGQGPELLIRYENEEAVDDSQLPKDRFSAERLKGVDSTLKIQPAELGDSAVYLCASSLDGGRNEQFFGPGTRLTVL.

The rearrangement joins TRBV29-1 to TRBJ2-1; D gene unclear. Trimming shortened V by 3 bases and J by 0 bases, and 9 bases separated the two germline ends. Germline loops: CDR1 SQVTM, CDR2 ANQGSEA. This CDR3 has 14 amino acids. CDR3 coding DNA: TGCAGCGTTGATAGTGTAAGCTCCTACAATGAGCAGTTCTTC. Encoded protein: CSVDSVSSYNEQFF.

The rearrangement uses TRBV5-4 and TRBJ2-7; 8 bases fit TRBD2. Germline loops: CDR1 SGHNT, CDR2 YYREEE (reference sequence). Trimming removed 4 bases from V and 4 bases from J; junction bases left unmatched: 7. This CDR3 has 14 amino acids. CDR3 sequence reads: CASSTSGTRYEQYF. DNA for the CDR3: TGTGCCAGCAGCACTTCCGGGACTAGATACGAGCAGTACTTC.

The V gene is TRBV30, the J gene TRBJ2-7; tentative D call: TRBD1 (5 bases). Germline V CDR1 and CDR2: GTSNPN, SVGIG (reference sequence). This CDR3 is 12 amino acids long. V shed 3 bases and J shed 6 bases, with 12 bases lying between them. The CDR3 spells CAWSRALSEQYF. CDR3 nucleotide sequence: TGTGCCTGGAGCAGGGCTCTAAGCGAGCAGTACTTC.

The sample holds one count of this clone. The CDR3 reads CASSTRQGSGANVLTF. The CDR3 nucleotides are TGTGCCAGCAGCACGAGACAGGGTTCTGGGGCCAACGTCCTGACTTTC. The V and J genes are TRBV11-2 and TRBJ2-6; TRBD1 matches at 7 bases. J gave up 1 base and V 5 bases, and 5 bases lay outside the gene matches. The CDR3 length is 16 residues. Germline loops: CDR1 SGHAT, CDR2 FQNNGV.

The V call is TRBV4-1, the J call TRBJ1-1; 7 nucleotides align to TRBD1. This CDR3 is built from 14 residues. Germline CDR1 and CDR2: MGHRA and YSYEKL. V lost 6 bases to trimming and J lost 6 bases; unmatched junction nucleotides: 10. The CDR3 is CASRDPDRPPEAFF. CDR3 nucleotides: TGCGCCAGCAGGGACCCGGACAGGCCCCCTGAAGCTTTCTTT.

In DNA form, the CDR3 reads TGTGCCATCAGTGGAGGAGTCGATCGGCCCCAGCATTTT. It is translated as CAISGGVDRPQHF. The chain uses TRBV10-3 and TRBJ1-5; D unclear. CDR1 and CDR2 (germline): ENHRY, SYGVKD. The length of the CDR3 is 13 residues. V was trimmed by 4 bases and J by 9 bases, leaving 13 bases between them.

This rearrangement joins TRBV24-1 to TRBJ1-5; TRBD1 agrees at 8 bases. V shed 7 bases, J shed 3 bases, and the junction held 4 bases outside the gene matches. The CDR3 has 14 amino acids. The germline V gene encodes CDR1 KGHDR and CDR2 SFDVKD. CDR3 DNA: TGTGCCACCAGCCCGGACAGGGACAATCAGCCCCAGCATTTT. It specifies CATSPDRDNQPQHF.

The chain is built from TRBV9 and TRBJ1-1; D is possibly TRBD1 (5 bases). The CDR3 extends over 14 amino acids. V shed 2 bases and J shed 11 bases, with 19 bases lying between them. CDR1 and CDR2 from the germline V gene are SGDLS and YYNGEE. CDR3 DNA: TGTGCCAGCAGCGTCGATGGCGGGGCCCCAACGGCTTTCTTT. Its translation is CASSVDGGAPTAFF.

The J gene is TRBJ2-7, the V gene TRBV2; 7 bases fit TRBD1. The CDR3 contains 17 residues. V was clipped by 6 bases and J by 2 bases; unmatched bases: 16. The germline gives CDR1 SNHLY, CDR2 FYNNEI. CDR3 nucleotide sequence: TGTGCCAGCAGCCACACTTTAAATTGGGACAGTACCTACGAGCAGTACTTC. Residues: CASSHTLNWDSTYEQYF.

The rearrangement links TRBV7-2 to TRBJ2-6; D gene ambiguous. Germline V gives CDR1 SGHTA, CDR2 FQGNSA. This CDR3 is built from 16 residues. V lost 3 bases and J lost 0, with 9 bases in between. The CDR3 region is CASSFYSFSGANVLTF. The CDR3 DNA sequence: TGTGCCAGCAGCTTTTACAGTTTCTCTGGGGCCAACGTCCTGACTTTC.

The rearrangement joins TRBV11-2 to TRBJ2-4; 9 bases map to TRBD1. V shed 4 bases and J 8 bases; nucleotides not matched to a gene: 12. There are 16 residues in the CDR3. Germline CDR1 is SGHAT and CDR2 is FQNNGV. In DNA, the CDR3 is TGTGCCAGCAGCTCCCGGGACAGGGTGTGGGAGGACATTCAGTACTTC. Translation gives CASSSRDRVWEDIQYF.

This rearrangement joins TRBV11-2 to TRBJ2-3; D ambiguous. Trimming stripped 3 bases from V and 2 bases from J, with 9 bases between. Per the germline V gene, CDR1 is SGHAT and CDR2 is FQNNGV. There are 14 residues in the CDR3. In nucleotides, the CDR3 is TGTGCCAGCAGCTTGGGTAGCTCCACAGATACGCAGTATTTT. It translates to CASSLGSSTDTQYF.

The V call is TRBV5-4, the J call TRBJ2-7; 12 bases align to TRBD2. V lost 1 base and J lost 7; bases outside the gene matches: 9. CDR3 length equals 16 residues. Germline V gene sequence: CDR1 SGHNT, CDR2 YYREEE (reference sequence). Here the CDR3 reads CASSLWRTTSGSEQYF. CDR3 in DNA: TGTGCCAGCAGCTTGTGGCGGACGACTAGCGGGAGTGAGCAGTACTTC.